The 18 T cell receptor beta chains listed next were all sequenced from one sample in a study of identical twins. Using its own MiXCR run on the 5' RACE reads, TCRdb lists one record per CDR3 protein. The sample includes 400,000 to 500,000 distinct CDR3 sequences, around 15% of them seen just once. The same sample was also studied in work on yellow fever vaccine responses in identical twins.

Sequenced input: CD4+ T cells sorted from blood. The receptors stem from a woman between 18 and 29 years old in good health.

The chain combines TRBV7-9 with TRBJ2-2; D may correspond to TRBD1 or TRBD2 (5 bases each). Trimming left V 4 bases short and J 1 base short, with 13 bases between. Per germline, CDR1 SEHNR and CDR2 FQNEAQ (reference sequence). The CDR3 has 16 amino acids. The CDR3 is CASSSPGRGNTGELFF. DNA of the CDR3: TGTGCCAGCAGCTCGCCGGGACGGGGGAACACCGGGGAGCTGTTTTTT.

The J gene is TRBJ2-3, the V gene TRBV5-5; either TRBD1 or TRBD2 may fit D (6 bases each). Germline assignment: CDR1 SGHKS and CDR2 YYEKEE (reference sequence). The CDR3 sequence is 15 residues long. V lost 1 base and J 4 bases, leaving 13 bases between the germline ends. The CDR3 loop reads CASSLWGAGADTQYF. DNA of the CDR3: TGTGCCAGCAGCTTGTGGGGGGCAGGGGCAGATACGCAGTATTTT.

This clonotype was counted between two and nine times. This rearrangement joins TRBV12-3 or TRBV12-4 to TRBJ2-2; D perhaps matches TRBD2 (7 bases). V lost 3 bases and J lost 5, with 13 bases in between. The CDR3 runs to 15 residues. The CDR3: CASSFLRGRTGELFF. The CDR3 DNA sequence: TGTGCCAGCAGTTTTTTGCGGGGGCGGACCGGGGAGCTGTTTTTT.

This clonotype appeared a few times. The V and J genes are TRBV5-5 and TRBJ2-5; TRBD2 matches 12 bases. Germline trimming cut 5 bases from V and 1 base from J; bases unmatched to any gene: 3. Germline assignment: CDR1 SGHKS and CDR2 YYEKEE (reference sequence). There are 15 residues in the CDR3. Here the CDR3 reads CASRAGLAGQETQYF. The CDR3, as DNA: TGTGCCAGCAGGGCGGGACTAGCGGGCCAAGAGACCCAGTACTTC.

The DNA of the CDR3 is TGCGCCAGCGGCGAAGGGACTAGCGGAGGCACAGATACGCAGTATTTT. This translates into CASGEGTSGGTDTQYF. The chain employs TRBV10-1 and TRBJ2-3, with TRBD2 matching 11 bases. The CDR3 extends over 16 amino acids. Germline V lookup: CDR1 WNHNN, CDR2 SYGVQD (reference sequence). J was trimmed by 1 base and V by 8 bases; bases with no gene match: 8.

This clonotype was detected a few times. The V and J genes are TRBV7-8 and TRBJ2-1, with D perhaps matching TRBD2 (6 bases). Germline CDR1 is SGHVS and CDR2 is FQNEAQ. Trimming stripped 1 base from V and 10 bases from J, with 17 bases between. This CDR3 has 15 amino acids. CDR3 in amino acids: CASSLDGTPMGEQFF. DNA for the CDR3: TGTGCCAGCAGCTTAGATGGGACTCCCATGGGCGAGCAGTTCTTC.

This clonotype appeared a few times. V usage is TRBV2 and J usage is TRBJ2-3; tentative D call: TRBD1 (6 bases). The CDR3 totals 15 residues. With 3 bases removed from V and 3 bases from J, the gap between germline ends came to 13 bases. Germline V lookup: CDR1 SNHLY, CDR2 FYNNEI. CDR3 nucleotides: TGTGCCAGCAGTGACAGGGGTGGTCGAACAGATACGCAGTATTTT. It translates to CASSDRGGRTDTQYF.

DNA for the CDR3: TGTGCCAGCAGCTTAAGGGCGGGGGGCGGATACAATGAGCAGTTCTTC. As protein: CASSLRAGGGYNEQFF. This chain links TRBV7-3 with TRBJ2-1; TRBD2 matches 8 bases. Germline loops: CDR1 SGHTA, CDR2 FQGTGA. V was pared by 1 base and J by 4 bases, with 6 bases of the junction left unmatched. The CDR3 is 16 residues long.

This clonotype was picked up a small number of times. The chain uses TRBV5-6 and TRBJ2-7; 7 bases are a match to TRBD2. V lost 4 bases and J lost 5; bases outside the gene matches: 12. The CDR3 is 15 amino acids. Germline CDR1 is SGHDT and CDR2 is YYEEEE. In nucleotides, the CDR3 is TGTGCCAGCAGCCCCACCCGACGCGGGAGAAACGAGCAGTACTTC. Protein: CASSPTRRGRNEQYF.

The rearrangement links TRBV20-1 to TRBJ2-7, with a possible D match to TRBD2 (5 bases). The CDR3 has 11 residues. Germline V gene data show CDR1 as DFQATT and CDR2 as SNEGSKA (reference sequence). V was pared by 3 bases and J by 6 bases, with 9 bases between. The CDR3 bases are TGCAGTGCTAGTCTAGCAGCCGAGCAGTACTTC. Translating it yields CSASLAAEQYF.

This clonotype was seen many times. The V gene is TRBV5-1, the J gene TRBJ2-3, with 7 positions matching TRBD1. J lost 8 bases, V lost 5 bases, and 11 bases had no gene match. CDR3 size: 14 residues. Germline V gene sequence: CDR1 SGHRS, CDR2 YFSETQ. This chain's CDR3 is CASSVGQPMGTQYF. The CDR3, as DNA: TGCGCCAGCAGTGTGGGACAGCCGATGGGTACGCAGTATTTT.

This clonotype was picked up a small number of times. The chain combines TRBV7-2 with TRBJ1-1; the D gene is possibly TRBD1 (5 bases). CDR1 and CDR2 (germline): SGHTA, FQGNSA. The V end was cut by 5 bases, the J end by 0 bases, with 10 bases between. The CDR3 consists of 14 residues. The CDR3 coding sequence is TGTGCCAGCAGCCCGGAGGACATGAACACTGAAGCTTTCTTT. It translates to CASSPEDMNTEAFF.

This chain joins TRBV24-1 and TRBJ2-1; 8 bases line up with TRBD1. This CDR3 contains 16 residues. V was pared by 4 bases and J by 4 bases, with 8 bases of the junction left unmatched. Germline V CDR1 and CDR2: KGHDR, SFDVKD. The CDR3: CATSEPTGQGYNEQFF. CDR3 DNA sequence: TGTGCCACCAGTGAGCCGACCGGACAGGGATACAATGAGCAGTTCTTC.

This clonotype was observed many times. The chain joins TRBV4-3 to TRBJ2-3; D possibly corresponds to TRBD2 (5 bases). The CDR3 sequence is 14 residues long. Between the trimmed V and J ends, which lost 1 base and 6 bases, there was a span of 11 bases. CDR1 LGHNA and CDR2 YSLEER come from the germline V gene. The DNA for the CDR3 is TGCGCCAGCAGCCAAGGGAGAAGGGAGGATACGCAGTATTTT. Its protein product is CASSQGRREDTQYF.

V gene TRBV28 combines with J gene TRBJ2-3; D perhaps matches TRBD2 (5 bases). V lost 6 bases and J lost 2, with 18 bases in between. The CDR3 loop spans 16 amino acids. Germline-derived CDR1 and CDR2 are MDHEN and SYDVKM. CDR3 nucleotide sequence: TGTGCCAGCAGGAGGGCTAGCCCTTCCCCCACAGATACGCAGTATTTT. This gives the protein CASRRASPSPTDTQYF.

CDR3 protein: CASSSGNPHEKLFF. The CDR3 DNA reads TGTGCCAGCAGTTCCGGGAACCCACATGAAAAACTGTTTTTT. The rearrangement uses TRBV6-5 and TRBJ1-4, with D unclear. V was trimmed by 4 bases and J by 6 bases, leaving 12 bases between them. The CDR3 is 14 amino acids. The germline V gene encodes CDR1 MNHEY and CDR2 SVGAGI.

This chain connects TRBV5-1 to TRBJ2-1; 14 bases are shared with TRBD2. Losses at the gene ends were 0 bases for V and 5 bases for J; bases not matched to a gene: 7. CDR1 SGHRS and CDR2 YFSETQ come from the germline V gene. This CDR3 is 18 amino acids long. Here the CDR3 reads CASSLGLAGGPLHNEQFF. CDR3 sequence (DNA): TGCGCCAGCAGCTTGGGACTAGCGGGAGGGCCGTTGCACAATGAGCAGTTCTTC.

The count of this clonotype is one. The rearrangement uses TRBV6-5 and TRBJ2-2; perhaps D is TRBD1 or TRBD2 (6 bases each). The CDR3 runs to 16 residues. From germline, CDR1 is MNHEY and CDR2 SVGAGI. V was shortened by 0 bases and J by 6 bases, with 14 bases between the two germline ends. CDR3 sequence reads: CASSYSGGAGAGELFF. Written as DNA, the CDR3 is TGTGCCAGCAGTTACTCCGGGGGCGCTGGGGCCGGGGAGCTGTTTTTT.